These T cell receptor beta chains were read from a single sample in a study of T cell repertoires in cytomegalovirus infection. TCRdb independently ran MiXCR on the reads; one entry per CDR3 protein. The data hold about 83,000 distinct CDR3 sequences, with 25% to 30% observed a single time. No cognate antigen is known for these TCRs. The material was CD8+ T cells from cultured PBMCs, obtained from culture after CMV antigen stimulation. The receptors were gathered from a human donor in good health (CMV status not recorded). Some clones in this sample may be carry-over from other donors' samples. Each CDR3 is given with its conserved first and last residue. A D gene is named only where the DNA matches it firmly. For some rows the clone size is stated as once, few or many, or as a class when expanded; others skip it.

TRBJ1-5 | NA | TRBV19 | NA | TGTGCCAGTAGTATACGGGGGCTCAATCAGCCCCAGCATTTT | CASSIRGLNQPQHF
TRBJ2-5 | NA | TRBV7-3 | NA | TGTGCCAGCAGCCACCCCGGGGCAGGTCCCCAAGAGACCCAGTACTTC | CASSHPGAGPQETQYF
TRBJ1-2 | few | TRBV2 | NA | TGTGCCAGCAGTGAGAGTCTGGACTATGGCTACACCTTC | CASSESLDYGYTF
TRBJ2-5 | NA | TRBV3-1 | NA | TGTGCCAGCAGCCTACCTAAAATCCAAGAGACCCAGTACTTC | CASSLPKIQETQYF
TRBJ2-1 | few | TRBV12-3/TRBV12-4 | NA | TGTGCCAGCACCCCTTGGGATCCGTACAATGAGCAGTTCTTC | CASTPWDPYNEQFF
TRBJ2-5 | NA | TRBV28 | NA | TGTGCCAGCAGCTACACCTCCGCCGACGAGTACTTC | CASSYTSADEYF
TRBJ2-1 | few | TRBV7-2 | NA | TGTGCCAGCAGCTTCGGACTAGAGCAGTTCTTC | CASSFGLEQFF
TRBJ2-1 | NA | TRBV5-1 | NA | TGCGCCAGCAGCTTGAGTGGCCTTAACAATGAGCAGTTCTTC | CASSLSGLNNEQFF
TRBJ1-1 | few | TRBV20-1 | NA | TGCAGTGCTGTACAGGGAGAGAACACTGAAGCTTTCTTT | CSAVQGENTEAFF
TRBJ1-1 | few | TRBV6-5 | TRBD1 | TGTGCCAGCAGTACCGGACAGGGGACTGAAGCTTTCTTT | CASSTGQGTEAFF
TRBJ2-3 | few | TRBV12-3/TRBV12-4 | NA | TGTGCCAGCAGTCCCACCCCCGGGCTTAGCACAGATACGCAGTATTTT | CASSPTPGLSTDTQYF
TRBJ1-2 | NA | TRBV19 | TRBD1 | TGTGCCAGTAGTACAGACAGGGGCGGAGACTATGGCTACACCTTC | CASSTDRGGDYGYTF
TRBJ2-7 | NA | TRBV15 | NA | TGTGCCACCAGAGCGAAGGGGGGGAATGACAGGTTAAAGTACTTC | CATRAKGGNDRLKYF
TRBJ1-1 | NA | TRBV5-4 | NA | TGTGCCAGCACCCCCGAGAACAGGTGGAACACTGAAGCTTTCTTT | CASTPENRWNTEAFF
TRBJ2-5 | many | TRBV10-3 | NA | TGTGCCATCAGTGGTACTAGATATCAAGAGACCCAGTACTTC | CAISGTRYQETQYF
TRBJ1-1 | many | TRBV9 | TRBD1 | TGTGCCAGCAGCGCTGAACAGGGGTGGACTGAAGCTTTCTTT | CASSAEQGWTEAFF
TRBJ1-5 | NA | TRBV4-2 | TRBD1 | TGTGCCAGCAGCCATGACAGGGGGGGCAATCAGCCCCAGCATTTT | CASSHDRGGNQPQHF
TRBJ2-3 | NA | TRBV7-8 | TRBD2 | TGTGCCAGCAGCTCCAAGCGGGGGACCCACACAGATACGCAGTATTTT | CASSSKRGTHTDTQYF
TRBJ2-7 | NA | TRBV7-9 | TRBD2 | TGTGCCAGCAGACTACCCGGGACTACCTACGAGCAGTACTTC | CASRLPGTTYEQYF
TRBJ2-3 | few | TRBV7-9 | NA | TGTGCCAGCAGCTCCTGGGACTCTACAGATACGCAGTATTTT | CASSSWDSTDTQYF
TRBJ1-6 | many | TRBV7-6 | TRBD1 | TGTGCCAGCAGCGCCTCTACCGGGACAGGGCATTCACCCCTCCACTTT | CASSASTGTGHSPLHF
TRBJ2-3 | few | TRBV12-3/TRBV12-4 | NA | TGTGCCAGCAGCCCCCCTCTCTCGGGGAGCACAGATACGCAGTATTTT | CASSPPLSGSTDTQYF
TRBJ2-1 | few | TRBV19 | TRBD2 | TGTGCCAGTAGTCCCGGGGGGGCTATCGATCCCTACAATGAGCAGTTCTTC | CASSPGGAIDPYNEQFF
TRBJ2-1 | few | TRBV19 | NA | TGTGCCAGTAGTATCCAGGGTCCCAATGAGCAGTTCTTC | CASSIQGPNEQFF
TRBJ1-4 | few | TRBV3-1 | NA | TGTGCCAGCAGCCAAGCTGGGAACGAGAGAGGTGAAAAACTGTTTTTT | CASSQAGNERGEKLFF
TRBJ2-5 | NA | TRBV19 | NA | TGTGCCAGTAGTATGGACACGGGTTTACCCGAGTACCAAGAGACCCAGTACTTC | CASSMDTGLPEYQETQYF